The 24 T cell receptor beta chains presented below share a single source sample, sequenced in a study of monozygotic twins with inflammatory bowel disease. TCRdb reprocessed the 5' RACE reads, keeping one entry per CDR3 protein, no DNA. The sample holds roughly 140,000 distinct CDR3 sequences. The source material was blood. The origin of the receptors is a human donor with ulcerative colitis or Crohn's disease, or a healthy co-twin of an affected twin (not recorded which).

This chain uses TRBV6-5 with TRBJ1-4; TCRdb's D call of TRBD1 is untestable without DNA. This CDR3 is built from 13 residues. Germline values: CDR1 MNHEY, CDR2 SVGAGI. The CDR3 reads CASSRDWGEKLFF.

This sequence joins TRBV12-3 or TRBV12-4 and TRBJ1-3. The CDR3 extends over 13 amino acids. This CDR3 reads CASDGQAGNTIYF.

This sequence joins TRBV18 and TRBJ1-5; without DNA, the TCRdb call of TRBD1 cannot be checked. Germline loops: CDR1 KGHSH, CDR2 LQKENI. This CDR3 region has 13 residues. The CDR3: CASSPGQDGPQHF.

The chain is built from TRBV12-3 or TRBV12-4 and TRBJ1-6; TCRdb reports TRBD1, a call that lacks DNA to check it against. The CDR3 spans 14 residues. CDR3 in amino acids: CASSFTDRDSPLHF.

The chain links TRBV20-1 to TRBJ2-5; the D call from TCRdb, TRBD1, cannot be confirmed without DNA. The length of the CDR3 is 13 residues. Germline CDR1 reads DFQATT; CDR2 reads SNEGSKA (reference sequence). The CDR3 loop is CSAPDRAQETQYF.

The chain carries TRBV9 and TRBJ1-4; TCRdb picks TRBD1, but there is no DNA to check that call. Germline CDR1 and CDR2: SGDLS and YYNGEE. The length of the CDR3 is 15 residues. CDR3 loop: CASSPTGTLNEKLFF. The whole variable domain, remainder taken from reference TRBV9 and TRBJ1-4, is DSGVTQTPKHLITATGQRVTLRCSPRSGDLSVYWYQQSLDQGLQFLIQYYNGEERAKGNILERFSAQQFPDLHSELNLSSLELGDSALYFCASSPTGTLNEKLFFGSGTQLSVL.

V gene TRBV5-1 combines with J gene TRBJ1-1. This CDR3 is built from 13 residues. Germline CDR1 is SGHRS and CDR2 is YFSETQ. The CDR3 region is CASTAEFNTEAFF.

The chain uses TRBV5-1 and TRBJ2-3; TCRdb reports TRBD1, a call that lacks DNA to check it against. The CDR3 runs to 14 residues. Germline CDR1 SGHRS, CDR2 YFSETQ. The CDR3 spells CASSPRQGTDTQYF. Looking up the rest from reference TRBV5-1 and TRBJ2-3 gives the full variable domain: KAGVTQTPRYLIKTRGQQVTLSCSPISGHRSVSWYQQTPGQGLQFLFEYFSETQRNKGNFPGRFSGRQFSNSRSEMNVSTLELGDSALYLCASSPRQGTDTQYFGPGTRLTVL.

The V call is TRBV6-4, the J call TRBJ1-5; the TCRdb D gene call, TRBD1, has no DNA to confirm it. Germline CDR1 MRHNA, CDR2 SNTAGT. CDR3 length: 15 residues. CDR3 loop: CASSRDRGLDQPQHF.

The chain combines TRBV5-1 with TRBJ2-5; TCRdb selects TRBD1, and the lack of DNA leaves this call unchecked. The CDR3 consists of 15 residues. In germline, CDR1 is SGHRS, CDR2 YFSETQ. CDR3 sequence: CASSVRQGWTETQYF.

The V and J genes are TRBV20-1 and TRBJ2-5; lacking DNA, the TRBD1 call made by TCRdb goes unchecked. The CDR3 loop spans 13 amino acids. CDR1 is DFQATT, CDR2 SNEGSKA, per germline (reference sequence). The chain's CDR3 is CSAIRQQQETQYF.

The chain couples TRBV28 to TRBJ2-3; TCRdb designates TRBD1, a call that cannot be tested without DNA. This CDR3 has 16 residues. Per germline, CDR1 MDHEN and CDR2 SYDVKM. The CDR3 sequence: CASSLAAAGDTDTQYF.

This chain connects TRBV20-1 to TRBJ2-1. The CDR3 has 14 residues. Germline values: CDR1 DFQATT, CDR2 SNEGSKA (reference sequence). The CDR3 sequence: CSARSLASYNEQFF.

The chain is built from TRBV7-2 and TRBJ1-1. This CDR3 spans 15 amino acids. The V gene's germline CDR1 is SGHTA and CDR2 FQGNSA. CDR3 sequence reads: CASSPAPRQGPEAFF.

The chain carries TRBV3-1 and TRBJ2-2. The CDR3 length is 17 residues. Germline CDR1 LGHDT, CDR2 YNNKEL (reference sequence). CDR3 residues: CASSQWVNSFNTGELFF.

The V and J genes are TRBV6-2 or TRBV6-3 and TRBJ2-7; as DNA is missing, the TRBD2 call by TCRdb cannot be tested. The V gene's germline CDR1 is MNHEY and CDR2 SVGEGT. The CDR3 runs 15 residues. The CDR3: CASQTGTRGSGEQYF.

The chain uses TRBV5-1 and TRBJ2-1. This CDR3 has 14 amino acids. CDR1 is SGHRS, CDR2 YFSETQ, per germline. CDR3 sequence: CASSSLRGYNEQFF.

The chain's CDR3 is CASASDRRLGGYTF. The J gene is TRBJ1-2, the V gene TRBV7-9; checking the TCRdb D call of TRBD1 is not possible without DNA. CDR3 length: 14 residues. Germline CDR1 is SEHNR and CDR2 is FQNEAQ (reference sequence).

The rearrangement joins TRBV29-1 to TRBJ2-1; no DNA is available, so the TRBD1 call from TCRdb remains unchecked. This CDR3 is 13 amino acids long. Germline V CDR1 and CDR2: SQVTM, ANQGSEA. The CDR3 sequence is CSVAQSGVREQFF.

V is TRBV12-3 or TRBV12-4 and J is TRBJ2-3; the TCRdb call, TRBD2, lacks DNA for checking. The CDR3 sequence is 14 residues long. CDR3 sequence: CASFERARGDTQYF.

This chain uses TRBV2 with TRBJ1-6; there is no DNA to check the TCRdb D call of TRBD1. CDR3 size: 14 residues. Germline V gene lookup returns CDR1 SNHLY and CDR2 FYNNEI. The CDR3 is CAGGPGTGFSPLHF.

The chain recombines TRBV4-3 with TRBJ2-7. The germline gives CDR1 LGHNA, CDR2 YSLEER. The CDR3 extends over 15 amino acids. The CDR3 here is CASSQGKGWSYEQYF.

This chain joins TRBV5-5 and TRBJ2-2. This CDR3 has 16 amino acids. Germline assignment: CDR1 SGHKS and CDR2 YYEKEE (reference sequence). CDR3 sequence: CASSSGHQLNTGELFF.

J is TRBJ1-1 and V is TRBV5-4; TCRdb proposes TRBD1, but this gene call is untestable without DNA. CDR1 and CDR2 (germline): SGHNT, YYREEE (reference sequence). This CDR3 is built from 14 residues. This CDR3 is CASNPGRGRSEAFF.